These 25 T cell receptor beta chains were sequenced from one sample in a study of T-cell reconstitution after alpha-beta-depleted transplantation in children. Preparation of the TCRbeta library used unique molecular identifiers. One entry per CDR3 protein, called by TCRdb with MiXCR from the PCR reads. The data hold around 680,000 distinct CDR3 sequences, with roughly 17% observed a single time. Here the sequenced sample was PBMCs from the stem cell graft donor, taken from the stem cell graft. The receptors come from a human donor who donated a stem cell graft to a child with acute myeloid leukemia.

This clonotype occurred a few times. The V call is TRBV20-1, the J call TRBJ1-2; TRBD1 matches at 10 bases. Trimming cost V 5 bases and J 7 bases; bases outside gene matches: 13. Germline CDR1 DFQATT, CDR2 SNEGSKA (reference sequence). This CDR3 region has 15 residues. CDR3 in DNA: TGCAGTGCTTTCTCCGGGACAGGGGTCGGAGGTGGCTACACCTTC. Its protein product is CSAFSGTGVGGGYTF.

This clonotype was found many times. The chain employs TRBV7-2 and TRBJ1-2; 7 bases line up with TRBD1. The CDR3 runs to 14 residues. The ends lost 7 bases at V and 5 bases at J; junction bases unmatched: 10. The germline V gene encodes CDR1 SGHTA and CDR2 FQGNSA. CDR3: CASTLGGAGYGYTF. The CDR3 DNA is TGTGCCAGCACCCTAGGGGGCGCCGGGTATGGCTACACCTTC. Variable domain in full (rest from reference TRBV7-2 and TRBJ1-2): GAGVSQSPSNKVTEKGKDVELRCDPISGHTALYWYRQSLGQGLEFLIYFQGNSAPDKSGLPSDRFSAERTGGSVSTLTIQRTQQEDSAVYLCASTLGGAGYGYTFGSGTRLTVV.

With respect to this clonotype: A much larger clone lies a single base off, so this may be a read error. The rearrangement joins TRBV12-3 or TRBV12-4 to TRBJ1-1; D is undetermined. The length of the CDR3 is 12 residues. V was shortened by 8 bases and J by 1 base, with 8 bases between the two germline ends. The CDR3 coding sequence is TGTGCCAGCGTCCTAAGGAACACTGAAGCTTTCTTT. It codes for CASVLRNTEAFF.

This clonotype appeared a few times. V usage is TRBV25-1 and J usage is TRBJ1-1, with 7 positions matching TRBD1. The CDR3 extends over 14 amino acids. Germline CDR1 MGHDK, CDR2 SYGVNS. With 4 bases clipped from V and 4 bases from J, the junction kept 6 bases outside the gene matches. The CDR3 reads CASSGHRGSTEAFF. The CDR3, as DNA: TGTGCCAGCAGTGGGCACAGGGGTTCCACTGAAGCTTTCTTT.

This sequence joins TRBV9 and TRBJ2-5; D may be TRBD1 or TRBD2 (5 bases each). Trimming took off 4 bases at V and 1 base at J, with 14 bases between the two ends. The CDR3 covers 15 residues. Per germline, CDR1 SGDLS and CDR2 YYNGEE. The CDR3 DNA is TGTGCCAGCAGCCCTTTCGGGGACCCCCAAGAGACCCAGTACTTC. Encoded protein: CASSPFGDPQETQYF. The full variable domain, its missing parts supplied by reference TRBV9 and TRBJ2-5, is DSGVTQTPKHLITATGQRVTLRCSPRSGDLSVYWYQQSLDQGLQFLIQYYNGEERAKGNILERFSAQQFPDLHSELNLSSLELGDSALYFCASSPFGDPQETQYFGPGTRLLVL.

V is TRBV20-1 and J is TRBJ2-2; 8 bases are shared with TRBD2. Germline CDR1 reads DFQATT; CDR2 reads SNEGSKA (reference sequence). V lost 2 bases and J lost 6; bases outside the gene matches: 5. CDR3 length equals 14 residues. CDR3: CSARSGGDPGELFF. CDR3 coding DNA: TGCAGTGCTAGAAGCGGGGGAGACCCCGGGGAGCTGTTTTTT.

V usage is TRBV20-1 and J usage is TRBJ2-1, with D possibly matching TRBD2 (6 bases). CDR1 is DFQATT and CDR2 is SNEGSKA in the germline V gene (reference sequence). The V and J ends lost 0 bases and 5 bases respectively, with 23 bases between them. CDR3 length: 18 amino acids. CDR3 DNA: TGCAGTGCTAGAGATGCCCCACGTTGGTGGGGGGAAAACAATGAGCAGTTCTTC. Protein product: CSARDAPRWWGENNEQFF.

This clonotype was detected a few times. This rearrangement joins TRBV6-5 to TRBJ1-1; D is unresolved. Germline values: CDR1 MNHEY, CDR2 SVGAGI. This CDR3 is 10 amino acids long. The ends were cut back, 2 bases at V and 5 bases at J, with 0 bases in the middle. The CDR3 here is CASSYTEAFF. In nucleotides, the CDR3 is TGTGCCAGCAGTTACACTGAAGCTTTCTTT.

This clonotype was seen repeatedly, ten times or more. V is TRBV7-2 and J is TRBJ2-7; possible D gene TRBD2, 5 bases. V lost 7 bases and J 4 bases, leaving 14 bases between the germline ends. Looked up from germline, CDR1 is SGHTA and CDR2 is FQGNSA. This CDR3 is 13 amino acids long. The CDR3 loop reads CASTTLEGYEQYF. CDR3 in DNA: TGTGCCAGCACCACACTAGAAGGGTACGAGCAGTACTTC.

This clonotype was counted between two and nine times. The rearrangement uses TRBV24-1 and TRBJ2-5; tentatively, D is TRBD2 (6 bases). CDR3 length equals 14 residues. V was shortened by 2 bases and J by 5 bases, with 11 bases between the two germline ends. Germline CDR1 is KGHDR and CDR2 is SFDVKD. The CDR3 sequence is CATSDYGGLETQYF. CDR3 in DNA: TGTGCCACCAGTGATTATGGGGGACTCGAGACCCAGTACTTC.

There are a few counts of this clonotype. V is TRBV4-2 and J is TRBJ2-1, with D hard to call. V was trimmed by 2 bases and J by 6 bases, leaving 17 bases between them. Looked up from germline, CDR1 is LGHNA and CDR2 is YNFKEQ. This CDR3 has 16 residues. CDR3 region: CASSQRLANPTNEQFF. The CDR3 coding sequence is TGTGCCAGCAGCCAACGACTGGCCAACCCTACCAATGAGCAGTTCTTC.

This clonotype was counted only a few times. The chain joins TRBV7-9 to TRBJ2-7; D may be TRBD1 (6 bases). The CDR3 has 11 residues. V was trimmed by 7 bases and J by 4 bases, leaving 8 bases between them. Germline CDR1 SEHNR, CDR2 FQNEAQ (reference sequence). The CDR3 DNA reads as TGTGCCAGCACCAGGGGATACGAGCAGTACTTC. This codes for CASTRGYEQYF.

This clonotype has at least ten counts. The V call is TRBV20-1, the J call TRBJ1-1; 10 nucleotides match TRBD1. Germline assignment: CDR1 DFQATT and CDR2 SNEGSKA (reference sequence). The length of the CDR3 is 12 residues. V lost 4 bases, J lost 10 bases, and 6 bases stayed unmatched. This chain's CDR3 is CSANGQGEGAFF. The DNA of the CDR3 is TGCAGTGCTAATGGACAGGGGGAGGGAGCTTTCTTT.

This clonotype was seen only a few times. The chain combines TRBV30 with TRBJ2-7; 7 positions match TRBD2. The CDR3 is made up of 14 amino acids. The trim removed 1 base at V and 0 bases at J, leaving 3 bases unmatched. CDR1 GTSNPN and CDR2 SVGIG come from the germline V gene (reference sequence). The CDR3: CAWSGGLSSYEQYF. Here the CDR3 DNA reads TGTGCCTGGAGTGGGGGACTAAGCTCCTACGAGCAGTACTTC.

This clonotype came up a few times. J is TRBJ2-3 and V is TRBV7-2; the match to TRBD2 covers 9 bases. V trimming: 4 bases; J trimming: 4 bases; junction bases outside the gene matches: 6. The CDR3 spans 15 residues. Germline V gives CDR1 SGHTA, CDR2 FQGNSA. The CDR3 protein is CASSWDSGGSDTQYF. CDR3 sequence (DNA): TGTGCCAGCAGCTGGGATAGCGGGGGTTCAGATACGCAGTATTTT.

The V call is TRBV10-3, the J call TRBJ2-5; 11 bases line up with TRBD1. The CDR3 runs 14 residues. From germline, CDR1 is ENHRY and CDR2 SYGVKD. J was trimmed by 9 bases and V by 3 bases; bases with no gene match: 6. This chain's CDR3 is CAISEGTGGLAQYF. DNA for the CDR3: TGTGCCATCAGTGAAGGGACAGGGGGGTTGGCCCAGTACTTC.

The chain links TRBV24-1 to TRBJ2-1; 14 positions match TRBD2. The J segment lost 1 base and the V segment lost 4 bases, leaving 5 bases of the junction unmatched. The CDR3 covers 18 residues. CDR1 and CDR2 from the germline V gene are KGHDR and SFDVKD. CDR3 region: CATSDRLAGGPSYNEQFF. The CDR3 nucleotides are TGTGCCACCAGTGACCGACTAGCGGGGGGGCCTTCCTACAATGAGCAGTTCTTC.

The V gene is TRBV12-3 or TRBV12-4, the J gene TRBJ2-3, with 14 bases identical to TRBD2. CDR3 length: 17 residues. V shed 1 base and J 4 bases; nucleotides not matched to a gene: 4. CDR3 bases: TGTGCCAGCAGTTTAGGACTAGCGGGGGGGCAGGCAGATACGCAGTATTTT. Translation: CASSLGLAGGQADTQYF.

V and J are TRBV7-2 and TRBJ2-7; 10 bases align to TRBD2. Germline trimming cut 5 bases from V and 0 bases from J; bases unmatched to any gene: 7. Germline lookup yields CDR1 SGHTA and CDR2 FQGNSA. The CDR3 is 16 amino acids. The CDR3 reads CASSPWQRGGSYEQYF. The CDR3, as DNA: TGTGCCAGCAGCCCCTGGCAGCGGGGGGGCTCCTACGAGCAGTACTTC. The full variable domain, with the rest looked up from reference TRBV7-2 and TRBJ2-7, is GAGVSQSPSNKVTEKGKDVELRCDPISGHTALYWYRQSLGQGLEFLIYFQGNSAPDKSGLPSDRFSAERTGGSVSTLTIQRTQQEDSAVYLCASSPWQRGGSYEQYFGPGTRLTVT.

Comment on this clonotype: An end of the junction differs from the germline gene, which may be a read error. V is TRBV12-3 or TRBV12-4 and J is TRBJ2-2; a possible D gene is TRBD1 (6 bases). The CDR3 length is 16 residues. As DNA, the CDR3 is TGTACCAGCAGTTTTACTGGGGGCTTGAGGACCGGGGAGCTGTTTTTT. Translating gives CTSSFTGGLRTGELFF.

This clonotype came up many times. The chain combines TRBV4-3 with TRBJ2-5; 11 nucleotides line up with TRBD2. V was pared by 1 base and J by 5 bases, with 3 bases of the junction left unmatched. Germline V gives CDR1 LGHNA, CDR2 YSLEER. The CDR3 is 15 residues long. The CDR3 DNA reads as TGCGCCAGCAGCCAAGGGCTAGCGGGGGGTGAGACCCAGTACTTC. The encoded protein is CASSQGLAGGETQYF.

This clonotype has a count of ten or more. V is TRBV20-1 and J is TRBJ1-1; D is undetermined. The CDR3 contains 14 residues. Germline V gene lookup returns CDR1 DFQATT and CDR2 SNEGSKA (reference sequence). The V and J ends lost 7 bases and 0 bases respectively, with 15 bases between them. In DNA form, the CDR3 reads TGCAGTGAAGGCGGGATCCGCATGAACACTGAAGCTTTCTTT. Residues: CSEGGIRMNTEAFF.

The chain joins TRBV28 to TRBJ1-5; D ambiguous. Per the germline V gene, CDR1 is MDHEN and CDR2 is SYDVKM. CDR3 length equals 14 residues. V lost 11 bases to trimming and J lost 3 bases, with 17 bases between them. Here the CDR3 DNA reads TGTGCCTCAGCGAATCTCAGGTCCAATCAGCCCCAGCATTTT. It translates to CASANLRSNQPQHF.

This clonotype has a count of ten or more. This chain connects TRBV4-1 to TRBJ2-1; no reliable D call. Trimming removed 4 bases at V and 1 base at J, with 8 bases between. Germline CDR1 MGHRA, CDR2 YSYEKL. This CDR3 has 14 amino acids. CDR3 sequence reads: CASSPGRSYNEQFF. CDR3 nucleotides: TGCGCCAGCAGCCCGGGTCGTTCCTACAATGAGCAGTTCTTC.

In its sample, this clonotype was seen a few times. The chain couples TRBV5-1 to TRBJ2-1, with a weak D call TRBD1 (5 bases). V dropped 0 bases and J dropped 4 bases, with 11 bases sitting between them. There are 15 residues in the CDR3. From germline, CDR1 is SGHRS and CDR2 YFSETQ. The CDR3 reads CASSLDGASYNEQFF. The DNA of the CDR3 is TGCGCCAGCAGCTTGGATGGGGCCTCATACAATGAGCAGTTCTTC.